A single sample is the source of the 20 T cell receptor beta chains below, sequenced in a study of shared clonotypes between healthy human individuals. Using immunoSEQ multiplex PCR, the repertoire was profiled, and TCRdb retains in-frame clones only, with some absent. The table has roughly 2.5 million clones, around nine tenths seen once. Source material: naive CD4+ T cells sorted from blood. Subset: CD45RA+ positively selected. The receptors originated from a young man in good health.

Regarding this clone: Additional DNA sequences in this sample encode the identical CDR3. This chain's CDR3 is CASSLTGANTEAFF. For the CDR3, the DNA is TGTGCCAGCAGTTTGACAGGGGCGAACACTGAAGCTTTCTTT. This sequence joins TRBV6-6 and TRBJ1-1; TRBD1 aligns across 8 bases. V shed 4 bases, J shed 1 base, and the junction held 2 bases outside the gene matches. The CDR3 is made up of 14 amino acids. Germline CDR1 reads MNHNY; CDR2 reads SVGAGI (reference sequence).

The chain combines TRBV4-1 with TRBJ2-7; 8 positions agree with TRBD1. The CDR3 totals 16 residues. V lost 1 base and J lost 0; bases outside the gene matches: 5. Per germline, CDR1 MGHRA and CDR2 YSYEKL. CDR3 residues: CASSQVRTGSSYEQYF. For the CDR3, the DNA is TGCGCCAGCAGCCAAGTGCGGACAGGGAGCTCCTACGAGCAGTACTTC.

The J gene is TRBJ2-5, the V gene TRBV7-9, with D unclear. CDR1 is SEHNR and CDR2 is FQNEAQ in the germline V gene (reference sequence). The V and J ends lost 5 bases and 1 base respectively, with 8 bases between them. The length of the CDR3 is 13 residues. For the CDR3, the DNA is TGTGCCAGCAGCCCATTCCCCCAAGAGACCCAGTACTTC. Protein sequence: CASSPFPQETQYF. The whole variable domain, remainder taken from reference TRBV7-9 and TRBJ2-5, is DTGVSQNPRHKITKRGQNVTFRCDPISEHNRLYWYRQTLGQGPEFLTYFQNEAQLEKSRLLSDRFSAERPKGSFSTLEIQRTEQGDSAMYLCASSPFPQETQYFGPGTRLLVL.

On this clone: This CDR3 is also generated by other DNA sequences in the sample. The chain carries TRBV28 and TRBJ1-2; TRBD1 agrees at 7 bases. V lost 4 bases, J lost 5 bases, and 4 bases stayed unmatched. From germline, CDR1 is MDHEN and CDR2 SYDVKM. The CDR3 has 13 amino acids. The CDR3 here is CASSSGTAYGYTF. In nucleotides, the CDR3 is TGTGCCAGCAGTTCCGGGACAGCTTATGGCTACACCTTC.

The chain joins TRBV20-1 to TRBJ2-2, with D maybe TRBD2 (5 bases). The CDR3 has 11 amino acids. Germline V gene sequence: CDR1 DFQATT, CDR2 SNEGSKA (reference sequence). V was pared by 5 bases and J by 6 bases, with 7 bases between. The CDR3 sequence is CSAGGPGELFF. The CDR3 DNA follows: TGCAGTGCTGGAGGACCCGGGGAGCTGTTTTTT.

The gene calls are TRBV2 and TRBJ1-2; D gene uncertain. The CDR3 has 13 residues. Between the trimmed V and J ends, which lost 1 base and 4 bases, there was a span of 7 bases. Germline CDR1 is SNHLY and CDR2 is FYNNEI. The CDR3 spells CASSEGASYGYTF. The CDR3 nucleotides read TGTGCCAGCAGTGAAGGGGCAAGCTATGGCTACACCTTC.

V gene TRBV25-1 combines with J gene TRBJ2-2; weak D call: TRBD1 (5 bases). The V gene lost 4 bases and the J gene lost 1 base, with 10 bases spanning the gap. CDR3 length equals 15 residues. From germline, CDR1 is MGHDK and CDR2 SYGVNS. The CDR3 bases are TGTGCCAGCAGTGGTCGGCAGGGGAACACCGGGGAGCTGTTTTTT. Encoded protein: CASSGRQGNTGELFF.

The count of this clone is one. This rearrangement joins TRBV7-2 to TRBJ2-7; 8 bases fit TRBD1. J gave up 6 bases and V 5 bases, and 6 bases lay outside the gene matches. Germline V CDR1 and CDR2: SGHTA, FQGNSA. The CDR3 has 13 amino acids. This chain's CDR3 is CASSMDRDSEQYF. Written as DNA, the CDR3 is TGTGCCAGCAGCATGGACAGGGATAGCGAGCAGTACTTC.

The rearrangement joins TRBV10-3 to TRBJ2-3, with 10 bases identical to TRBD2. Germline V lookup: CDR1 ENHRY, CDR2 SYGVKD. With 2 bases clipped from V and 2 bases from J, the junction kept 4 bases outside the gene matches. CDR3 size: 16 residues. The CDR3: CAISEGSGGDTDTQYF. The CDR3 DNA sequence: TGTGCCATCAGTGAGGGCAGCGGGGGGGACACAGATACGCAGTATTTT.

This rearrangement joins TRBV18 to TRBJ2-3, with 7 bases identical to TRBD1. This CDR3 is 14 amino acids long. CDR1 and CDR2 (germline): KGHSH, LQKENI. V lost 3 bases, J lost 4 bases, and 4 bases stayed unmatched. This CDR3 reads CASSPPQGADTQYF. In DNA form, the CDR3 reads TGTGCCAGCTCACCCCCCCAGGGGGCAGATACGCAGTATTTT.

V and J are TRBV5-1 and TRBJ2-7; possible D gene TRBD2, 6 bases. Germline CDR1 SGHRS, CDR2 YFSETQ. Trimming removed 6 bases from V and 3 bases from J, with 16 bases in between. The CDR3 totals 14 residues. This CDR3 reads CASTQFAGLYEQYF. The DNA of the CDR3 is TGCGCCAGCACCCAATTCGCGGGACTCTACGAGCAGTACTTC.

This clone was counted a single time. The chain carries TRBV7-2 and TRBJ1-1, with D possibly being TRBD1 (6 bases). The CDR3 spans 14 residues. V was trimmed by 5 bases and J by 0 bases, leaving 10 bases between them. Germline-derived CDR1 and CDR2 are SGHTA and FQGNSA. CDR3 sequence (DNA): TGTGCCAGCAGCGTGGACAGCATGAACACTGAAGCTTTCTTT. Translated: CASSVDSMNTEAFF.

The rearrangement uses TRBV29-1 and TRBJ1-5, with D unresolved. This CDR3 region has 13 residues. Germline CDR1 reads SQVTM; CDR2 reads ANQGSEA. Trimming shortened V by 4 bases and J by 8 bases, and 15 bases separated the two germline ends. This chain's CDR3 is CSVVGGYGEPQHF. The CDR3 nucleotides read TGCAGCGTTGTAGGAGGGTATGGGGAGCCCCAGCATTTT. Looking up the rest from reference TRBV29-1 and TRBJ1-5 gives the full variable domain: SAVISQKPSRDICQRGTSLTIQCQVDSQVTMMFWYRQQPGQSLTLIATANQGSEATYESGFVIDKFPISRPNLTFSTLTVSNMSPEDSSIYLCSVVGGYGEPQHFGDGTRLSIL.

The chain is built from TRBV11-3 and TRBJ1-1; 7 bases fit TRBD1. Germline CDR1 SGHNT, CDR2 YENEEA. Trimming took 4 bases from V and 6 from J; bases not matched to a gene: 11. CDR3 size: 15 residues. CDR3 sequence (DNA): TGTGCCAGCAGCTCCGCCGGGACAGATGCTTCTGAAGCTTTCTTT. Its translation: CASSSAGTDASEAFF. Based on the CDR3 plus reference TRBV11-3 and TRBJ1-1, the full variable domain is EAGVVQSPRYKIIEKKQPVAFWCNPISGHNTLYWYLQNLGQGPELLIRYENEEAVDDSQLPKDRFSAERLKGVDSTLKIQPAELGDSAVYLCASSSAGTDASEAFFGQGTRLTVV.

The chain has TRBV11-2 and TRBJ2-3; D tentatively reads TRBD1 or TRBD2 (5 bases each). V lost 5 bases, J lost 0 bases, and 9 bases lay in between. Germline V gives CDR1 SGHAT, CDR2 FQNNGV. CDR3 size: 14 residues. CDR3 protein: CASSPGDSTDTQYF. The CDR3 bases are TGTGCCAGCAGCCCTGGGGACAGCACAGATACGCAGTATTTT. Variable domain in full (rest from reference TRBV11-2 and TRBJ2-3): EAGVAQSPRYKIIEKRQSVAFWCNPISGHATLYWYQQILGQGPKLLIQFQNNGVVDDSQLPKDRFSAERLKGVDSTLKIQPAKLEDSAVYLCASSPGDSTDTQYFGPGTRLTVL.

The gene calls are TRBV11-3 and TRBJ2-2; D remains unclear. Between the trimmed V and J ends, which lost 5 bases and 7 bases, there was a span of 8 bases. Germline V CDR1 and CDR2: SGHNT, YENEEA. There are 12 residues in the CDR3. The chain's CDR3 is CASSPQFGELFF. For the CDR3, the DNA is TGTGCCAGCAGCCCCCAGTTCGGGGAGCTGTTTTTT.

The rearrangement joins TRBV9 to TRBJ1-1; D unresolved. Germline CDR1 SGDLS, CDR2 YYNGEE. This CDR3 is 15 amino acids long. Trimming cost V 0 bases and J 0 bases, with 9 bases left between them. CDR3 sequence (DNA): TGTGCCAGCAGCGTAGCCTTCAGCCTGAACACTGAAGCTTTCTTT. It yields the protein CASSVAFSLNTEAFF. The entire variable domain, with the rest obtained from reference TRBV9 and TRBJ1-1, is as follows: DSGVTQTPKHLITATGQRVTLRCSPRSGDLSVYWYQQSLDQGLQFLIQYYNGEERAKGNILERFSAQQFPDLHSELNLSSLELGDSALYFCASSVAFSLNTEAFFGQGTRLTVV.

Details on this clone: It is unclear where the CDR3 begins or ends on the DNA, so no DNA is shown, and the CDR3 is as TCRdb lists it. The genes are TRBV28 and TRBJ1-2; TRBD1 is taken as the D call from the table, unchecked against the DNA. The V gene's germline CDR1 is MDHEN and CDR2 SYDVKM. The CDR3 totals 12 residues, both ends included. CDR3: CASSLWGTGANF.

The CDR3 DNA reads TGCGCCAGCAGTGAGTCGAGACAGGTAGATGAGCAGTTCTTC. Translation gives CASSESRQVDEQFF. The chain couples TRBV10-2 to TRBJ2-1, with D perhaps TRBD1 (6 bases). The germline V gene encodes CDR1 WSHSY and CDR2 SAAADI. Trimming took 0 bases from V and 8 from J, leaving 11 bases between them. The CDR3 length is 14 residues.

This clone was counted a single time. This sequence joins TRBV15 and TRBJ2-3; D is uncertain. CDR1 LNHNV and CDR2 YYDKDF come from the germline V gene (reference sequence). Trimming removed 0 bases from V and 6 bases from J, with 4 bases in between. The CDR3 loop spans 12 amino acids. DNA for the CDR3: TGTGCCACCAGCAGAGAGTGGGATACGCAGTATTTT. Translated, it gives CATSREWDTQYF.